This record concerns one T cell receptor beta chain sequence. V lost 2 bases to trimming and J lost 0 bases, with 17 bases between them. The V gene's germline CDR1 is SGDLS and CDR2 YYNGEE. The length of the CDR3 is 18 residues. The record originates from a study of blood T cell repertoires in COVID-19. Across the whole study: Sources were T cells, B-cell-depleted T cells, or PBMCs; the material itself was cDNA or gDNA.

Methods used by the authors: Quantification of nucleated cells was approximated via reference gene primer amplification. TCRdb keeps only in-frame clones here, not all; method: immunoSEQ multiplex PCR. V and J calls and clone size follow that table, whereas D and trimming were derived from the DNA. The sample yields about 240,000 clones, roughly 80% seen once. The source is a woman aged 18-35 years with acute or convalescent COVID-19. The chain recombines TRBV9 with TRBJ1-4; a weak D match, TRBD1 (6 bases). The sample was peripheral blood. The CDR3 bases are TGTGCCAGCAGCGTGTCTGTTAGGGACACCTCAACTAATGAAAAACTGTTTTTT. Translating gives CASSVSVRDTSTNEKLFF.